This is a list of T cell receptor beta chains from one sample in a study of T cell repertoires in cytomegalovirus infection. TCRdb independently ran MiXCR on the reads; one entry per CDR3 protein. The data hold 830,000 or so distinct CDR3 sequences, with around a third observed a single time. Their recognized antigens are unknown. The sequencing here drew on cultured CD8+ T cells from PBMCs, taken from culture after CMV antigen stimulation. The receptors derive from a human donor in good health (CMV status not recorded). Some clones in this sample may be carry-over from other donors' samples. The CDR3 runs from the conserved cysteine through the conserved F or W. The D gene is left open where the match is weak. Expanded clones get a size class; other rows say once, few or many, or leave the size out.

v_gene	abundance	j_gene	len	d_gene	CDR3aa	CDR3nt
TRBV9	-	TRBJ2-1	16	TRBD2	CASSVAPAGGDNEQFF	TGTGCCAGCAGCGTAGCTCCAGCGGGGGGGGACAATGAGCAGTTCTTC
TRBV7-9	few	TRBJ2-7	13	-	CASSHPGSYEQYF	TGTGCCAGCAGTCACCCGGGCTCCTACGAGCAGTACTTC
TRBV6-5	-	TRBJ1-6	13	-	CATGDKSNSPLHF	TGTGCCACTGGGGACAAATCCAATTCACCCCTCCACTTT
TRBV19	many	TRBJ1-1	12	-	CASRTANTEAFF	TGTGCCAGCAGGACAGCGAACACTGAAGCTTTCTTT
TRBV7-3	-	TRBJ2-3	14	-	CASSPKTSTDTQYF	TGTGCCAGCAGCCCGAAGACAAGCACAGATACGCAGTATTTT
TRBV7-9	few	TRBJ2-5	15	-	CASSLALGDQRPQYF	TGTGCCAGCAGCTTAGCGCTGGGCGACCAGAGGCCCCAGTACTTC
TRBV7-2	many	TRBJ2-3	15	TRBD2	CASSYSGGSTDTQYF	TGTGCCAGCAGCTATAGCGGGGGGAGCACAGATACGCAGTATTTT
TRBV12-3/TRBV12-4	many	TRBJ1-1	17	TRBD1	CASSFQRQGDWDTEAFF	TGTGCCAGCAGTTTCCAACGACAGGGGGATTGGGACACTGAAGCTTTCTTT
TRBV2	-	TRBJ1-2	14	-	CASSEFELLYGYTF	TGTGCCAGCAGTGAATTTGAGCTTCTCTATGGCTACACCTTC
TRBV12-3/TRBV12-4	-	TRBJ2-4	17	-	CASSFNTGYLAKNIQYF	TGTGCCAGCAGTTTTAATACAGGATATCTAGCCAAAAACATTCAGTACTTC
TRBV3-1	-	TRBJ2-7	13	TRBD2	CASVFGEGYEQYF	TGTGCCAGCGTCTTCGGGGAGGGCTACGAGCAGTACTTC
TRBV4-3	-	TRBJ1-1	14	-	CASSPHERNTEAFF	TGCGCCAGCAGCCCACACGAGAGAAACACTGAAGCTTTCTTT
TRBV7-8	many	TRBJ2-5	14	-	CASSWRAHQETQYF	TGTGCCAGCAGCTGGAGAGCGCACCAAGAGACCCAGTACTTC
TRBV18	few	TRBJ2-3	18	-	CASSPSRNVYYSTDTQYF	TGTGCCAGCTCACCAAGCAGGAACGTTTACTATAGCACAGATACGCAGTATTTT
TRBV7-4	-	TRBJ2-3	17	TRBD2	CASSPGLAGGQPDTQYF	TGTGCCAGCAGCCCCGGACTAGCGGGGGGGCAGCCAGATACGCAGTATTTT
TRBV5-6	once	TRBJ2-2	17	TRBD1	CASNLGQGVTWTGELFF	TGTGCCAGCAACCTAGGACAGGGGGTTACTTGGACCGGGGAGCTGTTTTTT
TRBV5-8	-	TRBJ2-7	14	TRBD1	CASAVGQGAYEQYF	TGTGCCAGCGCTGTCGGGCAGGGGGCGTACGAGCAGTACTTC
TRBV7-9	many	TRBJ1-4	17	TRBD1	CASSPTSGTGQNEKLFF	TGTGCCAGCAGCCCCACCTCGGGGACAGGGCAAAATGAAAAACTGTTTTTT
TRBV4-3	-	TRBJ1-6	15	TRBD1	CASSQDPGGQSPLHF	TGCGCCAGCAGCCAAGATCCAGGGGGTCAATCACCCCTCCACTTT
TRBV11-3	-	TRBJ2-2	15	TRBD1	CASSFIRGRTGELFF	TGTGCCAGCAGCTTTATCAGGGGGCGGACCGGGGAGCTGTTTTTT
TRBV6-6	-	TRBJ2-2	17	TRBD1	CASSYSSDRGLMRELFF	TGTGCCAGCAGTTACTCGTCCGACAGGGGTCTTATGAGGGAGCTGTTTTTT
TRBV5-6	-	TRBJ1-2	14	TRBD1	CASSYRDRAYVYTF	TGTGCCAGCAGCTACCGGGACAGGGCCTATGTCTACACCTTC
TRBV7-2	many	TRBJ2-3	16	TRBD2	CASSSPLAGGGDTQYF	TGTGCCAGCAGCTCACCCCTAGCGGGGGGGGGGGATACGCAGTATTTT
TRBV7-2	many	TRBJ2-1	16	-	CASSLVWSLSYNEQFF	TGTGCCAGCAGCTTAGTATGGTCCCTCTCCTACAATGAGCAGTTCTTC
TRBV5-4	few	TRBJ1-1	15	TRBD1	CASSGQGWGNTEAFF	TGTGCCAGCAGCGGACAGGGTTGGGGAAACACTGAAGCTTTCTTT
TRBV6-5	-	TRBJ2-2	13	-	CASSYSSPGELFF	TGTGCCAGCAGTTACTCGAGTCCCGGGGAGCTGTTTTTT
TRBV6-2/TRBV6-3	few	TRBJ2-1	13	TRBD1	CASTGGQGNEQFF	TGTGCCAGCACCGGGGGACAGGGCAATGAGCAGTTCTTC
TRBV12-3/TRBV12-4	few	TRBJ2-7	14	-	CASSAYRGPYEQYF	TGTGCCAGCAGTGCCTATCGGGGGCCCTACGAGCAGTACTTC
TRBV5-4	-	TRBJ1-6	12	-	CASSFGGSPLHF	TGTGCCAGCAGCTTTGGGGGTTCACCCCTCCACTTT
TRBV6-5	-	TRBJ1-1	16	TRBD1	CASSQPRTGGYTEAFF	TGTGCCAGCAGTCAGCCCCGGACAGGGGGGTACACTGAAGCTTTCTTT
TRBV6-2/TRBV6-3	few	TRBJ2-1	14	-	CASRAPGAYNEQFF	TGTGCCAGCAGGGCTCCGGGAGCCTACAATGAGCAGTTCTTC
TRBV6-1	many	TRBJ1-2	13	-	CASSDGTIEGYTF	TGTGCCAGCAGTGACGGGACGATTGAAGGCTACACCTTC
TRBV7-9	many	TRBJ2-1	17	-	CASSLPPTGPRDNEQFF	TGTGCCAGCAGCCTGCCACCCACAGGGCCGAGGGACAATGAGCAGTTCTTC
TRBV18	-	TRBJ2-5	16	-	CASSPPNSFFQETQYF	TGTGCCAGCTCACCACCGAACTCCTTTTTCCAAGAGACCCAGTACTTC
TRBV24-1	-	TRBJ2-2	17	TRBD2	CATSDPAVSGDTGELFF	TGTGCCACCAGTGATCCGGCGGTTAGCGGGGACACCGGGGAGCTGTTTTTT
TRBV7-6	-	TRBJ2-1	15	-	CASSLVLVDYNEQFF	TGTGCCAGCAGCTTAGTACTGGTCGACTACAATGAGCAGTTCTTC
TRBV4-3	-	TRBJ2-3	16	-	CASSQAREDSRDTRYF	TGCGCCAGCAGCCAAGCTAGGGAGGACTCAAGGGATACGCGGTATTTT
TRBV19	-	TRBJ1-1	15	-	CASSISGTANTEAFF	TGTGCCAGTAGTATATCCGGGACTGCAAACACTGAAGCTTTCTTT
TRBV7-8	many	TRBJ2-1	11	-	CASLTYNEQFF	TGTGCCAGCCTGACCTACAATGAGCAGTTCTTC
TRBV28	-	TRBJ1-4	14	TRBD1	CASLYQGTDEKLFF	TGTGCCAGCCTCTACCAGGGGACAGATGAAAAACTGTTTTTT